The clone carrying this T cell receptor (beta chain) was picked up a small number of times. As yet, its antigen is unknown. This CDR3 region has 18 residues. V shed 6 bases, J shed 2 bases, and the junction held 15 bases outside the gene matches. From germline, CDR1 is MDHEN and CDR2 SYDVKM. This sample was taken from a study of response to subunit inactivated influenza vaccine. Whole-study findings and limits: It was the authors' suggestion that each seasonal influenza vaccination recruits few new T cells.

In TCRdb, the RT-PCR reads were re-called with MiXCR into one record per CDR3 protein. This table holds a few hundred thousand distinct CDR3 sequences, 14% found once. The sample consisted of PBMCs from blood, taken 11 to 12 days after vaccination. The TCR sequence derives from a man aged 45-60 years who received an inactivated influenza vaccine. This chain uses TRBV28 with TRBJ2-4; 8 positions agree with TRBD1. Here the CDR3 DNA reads TGTGCCAGCAGCCTTGACAGGGGAGACCTACACACCAAAAACATTCAGTACTTC. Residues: CASSLDRGDLHTKNIQYF. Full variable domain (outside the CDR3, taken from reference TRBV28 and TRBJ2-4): DVKVTQSSRYLVKRTGEKVFLECVQDMDHENMFWYRQDPGLGLRLIYFSYDVKMKEKGDIPEGYSVSREKKERFSLILESASTNQTSMYLCASSLDRGDLHTKNIQYFGAGTRLSVL.